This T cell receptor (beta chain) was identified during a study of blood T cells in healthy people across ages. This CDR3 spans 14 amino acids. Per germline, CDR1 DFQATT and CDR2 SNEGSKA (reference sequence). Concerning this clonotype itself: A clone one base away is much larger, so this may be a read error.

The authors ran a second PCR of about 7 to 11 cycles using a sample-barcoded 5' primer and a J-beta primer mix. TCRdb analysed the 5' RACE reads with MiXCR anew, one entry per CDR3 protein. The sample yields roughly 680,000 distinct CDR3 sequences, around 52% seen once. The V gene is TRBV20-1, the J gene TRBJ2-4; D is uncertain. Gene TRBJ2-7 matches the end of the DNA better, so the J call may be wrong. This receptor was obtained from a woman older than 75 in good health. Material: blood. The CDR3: CSASHPRKGYEQYF. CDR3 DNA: TGCAGTGCTAGCCACCCTAGGAAGGGATACGAGCAGTACTTC.